This is a list of T cell receptor beta chains from one sample in a study of identical twins. TCRdb itself ran the 5' RACE reads through MiXCR, one entry per CDR3 protein. This sample yields hundreds of thousands of distinct CDR3 sequences, of which over 5% are seen a single time; around 1.7% belongs to the top ten. The sample comprised naive T cells sorted from blood. The source is a man between 18 and 29 years old in good health. The conserved cysteine and the conserved F or W are not part of the CDR3 here. Clone sizes are given selectively: once, few, many, or a class where the clone is expanded.

clone_size,j_call,v_call,cdr3_aa
many,TRBJ2-2,TRBV4-3,ASSQDPGLNTGELF
many,TRBJ2-5,TRBV11-2,ASSLGPGRETQY
many,TRBJ2-2,TRBV12-3/TRBV12-4,ASSFDIGAGELF
many,TRBJ2-7,TRBV7-9,ASSPDTGVEGY
many,TRBJ1-5,TRBV6-2/TRBV6-3,ASTPGQLNSNQPQH
few,TRBJ2-3,TRBV24-1,ATRLTGGDTQY
few,TRBJ1-1,TRBV30,ASKMQVNTEAF
many,TRBJ2-3,TRBV6-6,ASSYSIQITQY
many,TRBJ2-5,TRBV5-1,ASYARQETQY
many,TRBJ2-3,TRBV5-5,ASSSNVGGGGSDTQY
.,TRBJ1-6,TRBV7-9,ASSLLRQEGSPLH
.,TRBJ2-3,TRBV16,ASSQYPDTQY
many,TRBJ1-1,TRBV10-3,AISESGQLREGTEAF
.,TRBJ1-1,TRBV19,ASSIRQNTEAF
many,TRBJ1-5,TRBV12-3/TRBV12-4,ASGGLSNQPQH
.,TRBJ2-1,TRBV5-1,ASSLRSTRSHNEQF
few,TRBJ2-3,TRBV9,ASSLGLAGGSIDTQY
many,TRBJ2-1,TRBV5-1,ASSPGQVPGDEQF
few,TRBJ2-3,TRBV4-3,ASSQDNPDTQY
many,TRBJ1-5,TRBV20-1,SVHRGDQPQH
.,TRBJ2-3,TRBV14,ASSHRRTVYTDTQY
.,TRBJ2-2,TRBV5-1,ASSRPTGNPGELF
.,TRBJ2-5,TRBV15,ATSSLGQGRMVETQY
many,TRBJ2-1,TRBV7-9,ASSLVSGSEQF
many,TRBJ2-1,TRBV4-2,ASSQPGLHEQF
many,TRBJ2-7,TRBV6-1,ASRGSGVFYEQY
many,TRBJ2-3,TRBV12-3/TRBV12-4,ASSLYRDTQY
few,TRBJ2-5,TRBV18,ASSPLMQETQY
many,TRBJ2-2,TRBV11-3,ASSSPLRGELF
few,TRBJ2-5,TRBV19,ASSPRLAGGLKETQY
many,TRBJ1-2,TRBV7-6,ASSLGTTYGYT
many,TRBJ2-3,TRBV2,ASSADGSTDTQY
few,TRBJ2-2,TRBV6-1,ASSLTKQGPYLTGELF